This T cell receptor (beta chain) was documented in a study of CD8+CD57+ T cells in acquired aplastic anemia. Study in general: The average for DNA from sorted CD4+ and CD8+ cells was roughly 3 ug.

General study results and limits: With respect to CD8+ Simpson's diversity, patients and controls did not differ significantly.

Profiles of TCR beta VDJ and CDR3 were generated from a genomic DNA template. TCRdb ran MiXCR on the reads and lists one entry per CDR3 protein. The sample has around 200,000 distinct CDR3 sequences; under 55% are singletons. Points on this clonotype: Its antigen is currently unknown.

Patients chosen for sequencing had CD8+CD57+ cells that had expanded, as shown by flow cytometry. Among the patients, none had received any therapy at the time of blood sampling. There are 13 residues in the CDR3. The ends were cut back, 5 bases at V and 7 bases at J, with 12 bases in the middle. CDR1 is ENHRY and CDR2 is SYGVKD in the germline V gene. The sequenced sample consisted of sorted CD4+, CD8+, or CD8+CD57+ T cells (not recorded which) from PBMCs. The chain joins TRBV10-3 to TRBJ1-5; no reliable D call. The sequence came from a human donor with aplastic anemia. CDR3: CAISSGGVQPQHF. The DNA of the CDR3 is TGTGCCATCAGTTCAGGCGGGGTCCAGCCCCAGCATTTT.